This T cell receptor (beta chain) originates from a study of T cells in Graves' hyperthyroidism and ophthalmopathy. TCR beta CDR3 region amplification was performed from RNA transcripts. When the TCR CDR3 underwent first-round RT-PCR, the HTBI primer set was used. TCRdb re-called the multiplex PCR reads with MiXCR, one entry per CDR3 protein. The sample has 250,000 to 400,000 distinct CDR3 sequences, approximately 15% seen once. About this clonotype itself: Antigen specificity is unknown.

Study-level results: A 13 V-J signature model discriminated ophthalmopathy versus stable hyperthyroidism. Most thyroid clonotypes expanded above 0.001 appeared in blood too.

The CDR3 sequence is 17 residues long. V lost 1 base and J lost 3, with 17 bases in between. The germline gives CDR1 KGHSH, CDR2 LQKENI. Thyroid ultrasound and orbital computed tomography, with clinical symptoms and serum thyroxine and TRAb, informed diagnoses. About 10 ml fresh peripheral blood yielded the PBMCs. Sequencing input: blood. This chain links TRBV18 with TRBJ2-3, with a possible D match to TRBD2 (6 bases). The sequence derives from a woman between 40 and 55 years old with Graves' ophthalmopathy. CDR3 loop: CASSPQASTSNTDTQYF. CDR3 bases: TGTGCCAGCTCACCACAAGCTTCTACTAGCAATACAGATACGCAGTATTTT.